This T cell receptor beta chain is drawn from a study of T cells in Graves' hyperthyroidism and ophthalmopathy. The study's findings and limits: Within blood appeared most thyroid clonotypes that had expanded above 0.001.

V shed 2 bases and J 7 bases; nucleotides not matched to a gene: 14. Germline V lookup: CDR1 SEHNR, CDR2 FQNEAQ (reference sequence). The CDR3 loop spans 18 amino acids. Researchers amplified the TCR beta CDR3 regions from RNA transcripts. The HTBI primer set drove a first-round RT-PCR of the TCR CDR3. TCRdb re-called the multiplex PCR reads with MiXCR, one entry per CDR3 protein. Of roughly 380,000 distinct CDR3 sequences listed, around 14% are singletons. This clonotype was counted at least ten times. Antigen: not known. Stable disease denoted Graves' hyperthyroidism without ophthalmopathy progression within 18 months. Each diagnosis drew on symptoms, thyroxine, TRAb, thyroid ultrasound and orbital computed tomography findings. Source material for PBMCs was more than 7.5 ml fresh peripheral blood.

This receptor was identified in a woman between 55 and 75 years old with Graves' hyperthyroidism. The sequenced material came from blood. The chain joins TRBV7-9 to TRBJ2-1; 10 nucleotides match TRBD1. CDR3 in amino acids: CASSLKGRGDRGSNEQFF. The CDR3 bases are TGTGCCAGCAGCTTAAAGGGCCGCGGGGACAGGGGTAGTAATGAGCAGTTCTTC.